This T cell receptor (beta chain) was observed in a study of blood T cell repertoires in COVID-19. Across the study: The origin of the acute and convalescent COVID-19 samples was the United States, Italy and Spain. T cells, B-cell-depleted T cells, or PBMCs provided the cDNA or gDNA that served as material.

Per the study methods: Quantification of nucleated cells was approximated via reference gene primer amplification. Clones were sequenced by immunoSEQ multiplex PCR, and TCRdb holds only the in-frame ones, with some missing. V and J calls plus clone size are reproduced from that table; the DNA served to infer D and trimming. The sample records roughly 300,000 clones, roughly 86% being singletons. The sequence derives from a woman in her forties or fifties who had recovered from COVID-19. Sequencing was performed on peripheral blood.

The CDR3 spells CASSQRGTANSPLHF. CDR3 DNA sequence: TGTGCCAGCAGCCAAAGAGGGACAGCTAATTCACCCCTCCACTTT. The chain recombines TRBV28 with TRBJ1-6, with 7 bases that match TRBD1. Germline V gene data show CDR1 as MDHEN and CDR2 as SYDVKM. The CDR3 is made up of 15 amino acids. Losses at the gene ends were 6 bases for V and 6 bases for J; bases not matched to a gene: 8.